This T cell receptor (beta chain) was documented in a study of monozygotic twins with inflammatory bowel disease. Germline V gives CDR1 SGHNT, CDR2 YYREEE (reference sequence). The CDR3 is 15 residues long. One entry per CDR3 protein, without DNA, is what TCRdb gives after re-calling the 5' RACE reads. This repertoire includes some 170,000 distinct CDR3 sequences. This chain connects TRBV5-4 to TRBJ1-6; TCRdb names TRBD1, which stays unverified in the absence of DNA. The source material was blood. The receptor was isolated from a human donor with ulcerative colitis or Crohn's disease, or a healthy co-twin of an affected twin (not recorded which). The CDR3: CASSGIGGSDSPLHF.